Sequencing of this TCR beta chain was carried out in a study of vaccination and CD4 T cells after COVID-19. Study background: Six males and four females constituted the convalescent cohort, two of whom were Hispanic. Those taking part got two shots of either the BNT162b2 or the mRNA-1273 vaccine. Regarding the study as a whole: Spike mono-reactive clones accounted for 304 of the 307 vaccine-specific clones found in convalescent patients.

V lost 0 bases to trimming and J lost 3 bases, with 17 bases between them. The V gene's germline CDR1 is ENHRY and CDR2 SYGVKD. This CDR3 contains 17 residues. About this clonotype: Antigen: not known.

Treatment noted: approximately nine-day PBMC culture with coronavirus spike peptide pools or control peptides (ViraFEST assay). Before the COVID-19 pandemic (2011-2018), CD4+ T cells were obtained from the unexposed donor. The Oncomine TCR Beta short-read assay sequenced DNA from cultured CD4+ T cells. Using the QIAamp micro DNA kit, genomic DNA was extracted from the CD4+ T cells that had been cultured. Each CDR3 protein is one row after TCRdb ran MiXCR on the PCR reads. The table has some 12,000 distinct CDR3 sequences, 25% to 30% seen once. The source is a human donor in good health. The chain combines TRBV10-3 with TRBJ1-1; maybe TRBD1 (5 bases). The sample comprised CD4+ T cells from blood, cultured in vitro. CDR3 sequence: CAISESTSPTGYTEAFF. DNA of the CDR3: TGTGCCATCAGTGAGTCTACAAGCCCAACAGGTTACACTGAAGCTTTCTTT.